The 27 T cell receptor beta chains in this list originate from one sample, sequenced in a study of blood T cell repertoires in COVID-19. Data came from immunoSEQ multiplex PCR; TCRdb stores just in-frame clones and leaves some out. This table holds some 250,000 clones, around 81% found once. Material: peripheral blood. Receptor source: a woman of 80 years or more with COVID-19, enrolled during active disease.

With regard to this clone: One end of the junction varies from germline; a read error may be responsible. The sample has other DNA sequences that encode this CDR3 too. This sequence joins TRBV4-2 and TRBJ1-5, with D perhaps TRBD1 (5 bases). Germline values: CDR1 LGHNA, CDR2 YNFKEQ. The CDR3 is 15 residues long. CDR3 nucleotide sequence: TGTGCTAGCAGCCAAGATCGGGGAGGGGTTCAGCCCCAGCATTTT. Protein product: CASSQDRGGVQPQHF.

The chain couples TRBV28 to TRBJ1-2; D may be TRBD1 (5 bases). CDR1 is MDHEN and CDR2 is SYDVKM in the germline V gene. This CDR3 spans 17 amino acids. V was clipped by 6 bases and J by 3 bases, with 23 bases between them. CDR3 residues: CASRPWGGIGGDYGYTF. The CDR3 region has the DNA TGTGCCAGCAGACCCTGGGGGGGAATTGGAGGGGACTATGGCTACACCTTC.

This clone was detected only a few times. The rearrangement links TRBV5-6 to TRBJ1-2; tentative D call: TRBD1 (5 bases). Per germline, CDR1 SGHDT and CDR2 YYEEEE. The V and J ends lost 3 bases and 1 base respectively, with 7 bases between them. The CDR3 has 13 residues. CDR3 amino acids: CASSSGHNYGYTF. For the CDR3, the DNA is TGTGCCAGCAGCTCCGGACATAACTATGGCTACACCTTC.

The V call is TRBV18, the J call TRBJ1-1, with 8 bases that match TRBD1. The CDR3 sequence is 17 residues long. J gave up 6 bases and V 3 bases, and 15 bases lay outside the gene matches. The germline CDR1 and CDR2 sequences are KGHSH and LQKENI. The CDR3 loop is CASSPLHWTGTNAEAFF. The DNA of the CDR3 is TGTGCCAGCTCACCCCTGCACTGGACAGGGACGAATGCTGAAGCTTTCTTT.

This clone was detected a few times. The rearrangement uses TRBV6-2 or TRBV6-3 and TRBJ2-3; perhaps TRBD1 as D (5 bases). V was pared by 0 bases and J by 3 bases, with 10 bases between. Germline assignment: CDR1 MNHEY and CDR2 SVGEGT. The CDR3 consists of 15 residues. CDR3 sequence reads: CASSYSEKGTDTQYF. CDR3 sequence (DNA): TGTGCCAGCAGTTACTCGGAGAAGGGGACAGATACGCAGTATTTT.

The chain is built from TRBV4-2 and TRBJ1-2; D unresolved. Germline CDR1 is LGHNA and CDR2 is YNFKEQ. The germline V and J ends were trimmed by 5 bases and 7 bases, with 20 bases remaining between them. CDR3 length: 15 residues. CDR3 region: CASSSPSGGLRGYTF. Here the CDR3 DNA reads TGTGCCAGCAGCTCTCCGTCCGGAGGGTTACGTGGCTACACCTTC.

The chain joins TRBV30 to TRBJ1-2; D not resolved. V lost 0 bases to trimming and J lost 6 bases, with 11 bases between them. Germline V CDR1 and CDR2: GTSNPN, SVGIG (reference sequence). The CDR3 consists of 13 residues. The CDR3 spells CAWSVSGKHGYTF. The CDR3 region has the DNA TGTGCCTGGAGTGTGAGCGGAAAACATGGCTACACCTTC.

The chain couples TRBV5-1 to TRBJ2-7; 9 nucleotides match TRBD1. Per germline, CDR1 SGHRS and CDR2 YFSETQ. The CDR3 consists of 14 residues. Germline trimming cut 0 bases from V and 3 bases from J; bases unmatched to any gene: 1. The CDR3 DNA follows: TGCGCCAGCAGCTTGGACAGGGGGCTCTACGAGCAGTACTTC. Translating gives CASSLDRGLYEQYF.

This clone showed up just once. The chain carries TRBV20-1 and TRBJ2-1; D uncertain. Germline-derived CDR1 and CDR2 are DFQATT and SNEGSKA (reference sequence). This CDR3 comprises 10 residues. Trimming took off 7 bases at V and 7 bases at J, with 8 bases between the two ends. CDR3 residues: CSVIRNEQFF. In nucleotides, the CDR3 is TGCAGTGTAATTAGAAATGAGCAGTTCTTC.

The chain employs TRBV11-3 and TRBJ2-5; 7 bases are shared with TRBD1. Per the germline V gene, CDR1 is SGHNT and CDR2 is YENEEA. V lost 11 bases and J lost 5; bases outside the gene matches: 11. The CDR3 is 13 residues long. CDR3 coding DNA: TGTGCCTCCAGAGGGGGCCCGGGGGAGACCCAGTACTTC. Translation gives CASRGGPGETQYF.

The rearrangement joins TRBV5-1 to TRBJ2-1, with D perhaps matching TRBD2 (6 bases). The germline gives CDR1 SGHRS, CDR2 YFSETQ. The CDR3 is made up of 14 amino acids. Trimming removed 7 bases at V and 1 base at J, with 12 bases between. The CDR3 loop is CASARDSSYNEQFF. DNA for the CDR3: TGCGCCAGCGCCCGGGACTCATCCTACAATGAGCAGTTCTTC.

V gene TRBV5-1 combines with J gene TRBJ1-2, with 8 nucleotides matching TRBD1. CDR3 size: 14 residues. The ends lost 4 bases at V and 4 bases at J; junction bases unmatched: 6. Germline CDR1 is SGHRS and CDR2 is YFSETQ. CDR3 sequence (DNA): TGCGCCAGCAGCCCGACAGGGGATGCCTATGGCTACACCTTC. This sequence encodes CASSPTGDAYGYTF.

This rearrangement joins TRBV5-1 to TRBJ1-2, with a possible D match to TRBD1 (5 bases). Germline V gives CDR1 SGHRS, CDR2 YFSETQ. The V and J ends lost 3 bases and 0 bases respectively, with 9 bases between them. CDR3 size: 14 residues. The CDR3 loop is CASSSTGPNYGYTF. CDR3 nucleotide sequence: TGCGCCAGCAGCTCCACAGGCCCTAACTATGGCTACACCTTC.

The CDR3 DNA reads as TGTGCCAGCAGTTTCGGACTAGCGGATACCTCCTACGAGCAGTACTTC. It translates to CASSFGLADTSYEQYF. J is TRBJ2-7 and V is TRBV28, with TRBD2 matching over 10 bases. The length of the CDR3 is 16 residues. Germline trimming cut 3 bases from V and 0 bases from J; bases unmatched to any gene: 5. The germline V gene has CDR1 MDHEN and CDR2 SYDVKM.

The chain links TRBV4-3 to TRBJ2-1; 14 nucleotides match TRBD2. J lost 0 bases, V lost 6 bases, and 7 bases had no gene match. Germline CDR1 and CDR2: LGHNA and YSLEER. This CDR3 has 18 amino acids. CDR3 in amino acids: CASSHRLAGGSSYNEQFF. CDR3 nucleotides: TGCGCCAGCAGTCACAGACTAGCGGGAGGGAGCTCCTACAATGAGCAGTTCTTC.

This rearrangement joins TRBV6-5 to TRBJ1-5, with unresolved D. V lost 6 bases to trimming and J lost 0 bases, with 6 bases between them. Germline lookup yields CDR1 MNHEY and CDR2 SVGAGI. The CDR3 contains 13 residues. The CDR3 is CASSRDSNQPQHF. CDR3 coding DNA: TGTGCCAGCAGCCGAGATAGCAATCAGCCCCAGCATTTT.

DNA for the CDR3: TGTGCCAGCAGCTTTTTTCGGGACAGGCCCTACGAGCAGTACTTC. Protein sequence: CASSFFRDRPYEQYF. J is TRBJ2-7 and V is TRBV11-2; 8 positions match TRBD1. Germline-derived CDR1 and CDR2 are SGHAT and FQNNGV. The junction had 6 bases not matched to a gene; V was cut back by 3 bases and J by 2 bases. The length of the CDR3 is 15 residues.

V is TRBV30 and J is TRBJ1-3; D call uncertain. Germline CDR1 reads GTSNPN; CDR2 reads SVGIG (reference sequence). The CDR3 extends over 13 amino acids. V gave up 0 bases and J gave up 2 bases, with 5 bases separating them. The CDR3: CAWSVQPGNTIYF. The CDR3 bases are TGTGCCTGGAGTGTACAGCCTGGAAACACCATATATTTT.

The V and J genes are TRBV25-1 and TRBJ1-1; TRBD1 matches 7 bases. The germline gives CDR1 MGHDK, CDR2 SYGVNS. Trimming took 8 bases from V and 8 from J; bases not matched to a gene: 14. This CDR3 comprises 14 residues. CDR3 sequence (DNA): TGTGCCAGCGCGGACAGGAGGGTTATAGGGGAAGCTTTCTTT. Protein: CASADRRVIGEAFF.

The sample holds a few counts of this clone. The identical CDR3 is also encoded by other nucleotide sequences in the sample. This chain connects TRBV29-1 to TRBJ1-1, with a weak D call TRBD1 (5 bases). The CDR3 totals 12 residues. Germline V CDR1 and CDR2: SQVTM, ANQGSEA. Trimming pared 4 bases from V and 5 bases from J, leaving 11 bases between. CDR3 DNA sequence: TGCAGCGTTGTGGGGGGGGATACTGAAGCTTTCTTT. Translation: CSVVGGDTEAFF.

This chain uses TRBV30 with TRBJ1-1, with TRBD1 as a possible D gene (5 bases). The V gene lost 3 bases and the J gene lost 5 bases, with 10 bases spanning the gap. The CDR3 sequence is 12 residues long. Germline-derived CDR1 and CDR2 are GTSNPN and SVGIG (reference sequence). The CDR3 DNA follows: TGTGCCTGGAGCCCGGAGGGGACTGAAGCTTTCTTT. Its protein is CAWSPEGTEAFF.

This sequence joins TRBV24-1 and TRBJ1-2, with a tentative D call TRBD1 (6 bases). This CDR3 contains 13 residues. Germline V gene sequence: CDR1 KGHDR, CDR2 SFDVKD. Trimming removed 4 bases at V and 10 bases at J, with 15 bases between. CDR3 DNA: TGTGCCACCAGTGACCGAAAAACAGGGCCCTACACCTTC. Amino acids: CATSDRKTGPYTF.

The chain links TRBV5-5 to TRBJ2-1, with 12 bases matching TRBD2. V shed 0 bases and J 4 bases; nucleotides not matched to a gene: 5. The CDR3 spans 17 residues. CDR1 and CDR2 from the germline V gene are SGHKS and YYEKEE (reference sequence). CDR3 protein: CASSLGWTSGTYNEQFF. The CDR3 region has the DNA TGTGCCAGCAGCTTGGGATGGACTAGCGGGACTTACAATGAGCAGTTCTTC.

This chain joins TRBV18 and TRBJ1-4; TRBD1 matches at 7 bases. Trimming removed 2 bases from V and 7 bases from J; junction bases left unmatched: 7. The V gene's germline CDR1 is KGHSH and CDR2 LQKENI. There are 15 residues in the CDR3. This chain's CDR3 is CASSPVQGGTEKLFF. The CDR3 bases are TGTGCCAGCTCACCAGTCCAGGGGGGTACTGAAAAACTGTTTTTT.

This clone was counted only a few times. The chain is built from TRBV29-1 and TRBJ1-2, with D possibly TRBD1 on 6 matching bases. The V end was cut by 7 bases, the J end by 4 bases, with 13 bases between. CDR3 length equals 12 residues. Germline V gene lookup returns CDR1 SQVTM and CDR2 ANQGSEA. The CDR3 bases are TGCAGCGCCCAAGGACAGAGCTATGGCTACACCTTC. It is translated as CSAQGQSYGYTF. The variable domain in full, with the rest retrieved from reference TRBV29-1 and TRBJ1-2, is SAVISQKPSRDICQRGTSLTIQCQVDSQVTMMFWYRQQPGQSLTLIATANQGSEATYESGFVIDKFPISRPNLTFSTLTVSNMSPEDSSIYLCSAQGQSYGYTFGSGTRLTVV.

V gene TRBV6-2 or TRBV6-3 combines with J gene TRBJ2-2; D call uncertain. Per the germline V gene, CDR1 is MNHEY and CDR2 is SVGEGT. The V gene lost 0 bases and the J gene lost 2 bases, with 10 bases spanning the gap. The CDR3 sequence is 16 residues long. The CDR3 DNA reads TGTGCCAGCAGTTACTCGAACCAGGCAAACACCGGGGAGCTGTTTTTT. Its translation is CASSYSNQANTGELFF.

Only a few counts were recorded for this clone. The V and J genes are TRBV20-1 and TRBJ1-1, with D hard to call. The CDR3 is 11 amino acids. V lost 6 bases, J lost 0 bases, and 5 bases lay in between. CDR1 and CDR2 from the germline V gene are DFQATT and SNEGSKA (reference sequence). CDR3 DNA sequence: TGCAGTGCCGGGGTGAACACTGAAGCTTTCTTT. Protein: CSAGVNTEAFF.